The next 7 T cell receptor beta chains were all read from a single sample in a study of blood T cells in healthy people across ages. Primers used in a second PCR of about 7 to 12 cycles were a sample-barcoded 5' primer and a J-beta primer mix. One entry per CDR3 protein, called by TCRdb with MiXCR from the 5' RACE reads. The sample shows 1.5 million to 2 million distinct CDR3 sequences, 28% of them seen only once. Input material: blood. The receptors derive from a woman in her 30s in good health.

This clonotype has ten or more counts. J is TRBJ2-1 and V is TRBV18, with 11 bases fitting TRBD2. The V and J ends lost 5 bases and 5 bases, in that order; junction bases with no gene match: 5. Germline lookup yields CDR1 KGHSH and CDR2 LQKENI. This CDR3 has 15 amino acids. Here the CDR3 reads CASSSLAGANNEQFF. The DNA of the CDR3 is TGTGCCAGCTCATCACTAGCGGGGGCCAACAATGAGCAGTTCTTC.

This clonotype was observed a few times. The chain recombines TRBV2 with TRBJ2-1; tentatively, D is TRBD1 (5 bases). This CDR3 spans 12 amino acids. Germline loops: CDR1 SNHLY, CDR2 FYNNEI. V lost 5 bases and J lost 8, with 10 bases in between. The CDR3 here is CASSNQGHEQFF. CDR3 bases: TGTGCCAGCAGTAATCAGGGCCATGAGCAGTTCTTC.

The table lists this clonotype with a count of one. This may stem from a read error, because a much larger clone lies one nucleotide away. The V call is TRBV3-1, the J call TRBJ2-7; a weak D match, TRBD1 (6 bases). V was clipped by 4 bases and J by 3 bases, with 13 bases between them. Germline V gene data show CDR1 as LGHDT and CDR2 as YNNKEL (reference sequence). CDR3 length equals 14 residues. As DNA, the CDR3 is TGTGCCAGCAGCCGAGGGACACGGGTCTACGAGCAGTACTTC. Protein product: CASSRGTRVYEQYF.

Remarks on this clonotype: This could be a read error, since a much larger clone is one nucleotide away. The CDR3 is CTSSLVGGNYGYTF. CDR3 nucleotides: TGTACCAGCAGCTTGGTGGGAGGAAACTATGGCTACACCTTC. This sequence joins TRBV5-5 and TRBJ1-2, with unresolved D. The CDR3 is 14 amino acids. Germline loops: CDR1 SGHKS, CDR2 YYEKEE (reference sequence).

This clonotype has more than one count but fewer than ten. The chain couples TRBV10-2 to TRBJ1-1; D gene uncertain. The CDR3 runs 12 residues. Trimming removed 2 bases at V and 10 bases at J, with 11 bases between. Germline lookup yields CDR1 WSHSY and CDR2 SAAADI. The CDR3 loop reads CASSEKNFPAFF. The CDR3 DNA reads as TGCGCCAGCAGTGAGAAGAACTTCCCAGCTTTCTTT.

This clonotype has just a few counts. V is TRBV9 and J is TRBJ2-1; TRBD2 might be the D (6 bases). Trimming stripped 2 bases from V and 9 bases from J, with 12 bases between. The CDR3 has 13 amino acids. The V gene's germline CDR1 is SGDLS and CDR2 YYNGEE. The CDR3 is CASSVLLGGEQFF. CDR3 DNA sequence: TGTGCCAGCAGCGTTTTGTTGGGAGGTGAGCAGTTCTTC.

This clonotype has more than one count but fewer than ten. Given a much more abundant clone one base away, this may be a read error. The chain links TRBV5-1 to TRBJ2-3; no clear D. This CDR3 comprises 15 residues. V gave up 1 base and J gave up 4 bases, with 13 bases separating them. CDR1 SGHRS and CDR2 YFSETQ come from the germline V gene. The CDR3 region is CASSLRQLSADTQYF. The DNA of the CDR3 is TGCGCCAGCAGCTTGAGGCAGCTTTCGGCAGATACGCAGTATTTT.